The 2 T cell receptor beta chains below all came from one sample that was sequenced in a study of T cell responses to AZD1222 COVID-19 vaccine. Clones were sequenced by immunoSEQ multiplex PCR, and TCRdb holds only the in-frame ones, with some missing. This table has 70,000 to 100,000 clones, 90% to 95% appearing once. This material consisted of peripheral blood, taken 28 days after the second AZD1222 dose. The receptor source for this set is an adult who received the AZD1222 COVID-19 vaccine.

The chain links TRBV6-5 to TRBJ1-1, with D possibly being TRBD1 (6 bases). Trimming removed 6 bases at V and 0 bases at J, with 14 bases between. CDR1 MNHEY and CDR2 SVGAGI come from the germline V gene. The CDR3 spans 15 residues. Written as DNA, the CDR3 is TGTGCCAGCAGCCTCCCCAGGGGAATGAACACTGAAGCTTTCTTT. This codes for CASSLPRGMNTEAFF.

The chain uses TRBV29-1 and TRBJ2-6; the D gene is possibly TRBD2 (5 bases). The CDR3 covers 16 residues. The V and J ends lost 0 bases and 3 bases respectively, with 12 bases between them. Germline CDR1 and CDR2: SQVTM and ANQGSEA. CDR3 DNA: TGCAGCGTTGAAGATCAGCCCGGGATTGGGGCCAACGTCCTGACTTTC. Translated, it gives CSVEDQPGIGANVLTF.